This T cell receptor (beta chain) was captured in a study of T cell repertoires in cytomegalovirus infection. Looking at the study overall: Recently identified HLA-C-restricted and well-studied HLA-B-restricted CMV epitopes were used. It can be stated that public TCR beta signatures indicated CMV infection as well as a matching HLA type.

Via MiXCR, TCRdb re-called the reads, giving one row per CDR3 protein. In the table there are approximately 590,000 distinct CDR3 sequences, just under 40% of which are singletons. With regard to this clonotype: Its target is unknown.

Source: cultured PBMCs, taken from culture after CMV antigen stimulation. This clonotype was sampled from a human donor in good health (CMV status not recorded). Some clones in this sample may be carry-over from other donors' samples.

The CDR3 sequence: CASSVDRSYDGYTF. CDR3 DNA sequence: TGTGCCAGCAGCGTAGACCGTTCGTATGATGGCTACACCTTC. The J gene is TRBJ1-2, the V gene TRBV9, with D uncertain. The germline V gene has CDR1 SGDLS and CDR2 YYNGEE. Trimming pared 0 bases from V and 6 bases from J, leaving 12 bases between. The CDR3 is 14 amino acids.